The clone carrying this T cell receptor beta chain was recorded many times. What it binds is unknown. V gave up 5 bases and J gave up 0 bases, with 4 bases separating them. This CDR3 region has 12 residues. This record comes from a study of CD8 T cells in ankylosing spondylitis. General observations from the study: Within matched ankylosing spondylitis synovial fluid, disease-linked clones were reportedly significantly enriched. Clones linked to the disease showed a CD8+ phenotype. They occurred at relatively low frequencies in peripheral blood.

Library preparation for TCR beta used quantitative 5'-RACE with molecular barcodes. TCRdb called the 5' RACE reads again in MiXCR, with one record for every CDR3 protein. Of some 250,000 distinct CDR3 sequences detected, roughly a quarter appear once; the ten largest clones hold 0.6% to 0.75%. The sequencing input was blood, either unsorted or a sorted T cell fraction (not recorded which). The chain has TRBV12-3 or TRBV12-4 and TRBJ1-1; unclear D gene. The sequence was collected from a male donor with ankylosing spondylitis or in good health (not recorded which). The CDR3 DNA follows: TGTGCCAGCAGTGCCCTGAACACTGAAGCTTTCTTT. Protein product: CASSALNTEAFF.